Following are 11 T cell receptor beta chains from one sample sequenced in a study of cytomegalovirus exposure and HLA in healthy donors. Both 60 Vbeta primers and 13 Jbeta primers went into the PCR. Generated by immunoSEQ multiplex PCR, the TCRdb table keeps only in-frame clones and is missing some. The profile shows 95,000 to 150,000 clones, 70% to 80% of them singletons. Sequenced input: PBMCs. The receptor source for this set is a man aged 30-40 years in good health and CMV-seronegative.

This chain joins TRBV2 and TRBJ2-7; no clear D. Germline CDR1 SNHLY, CDR2 FYNNEI. Trimming stripped 6 bases from V and 0 bases from J, with 6 bases between. The CDR3 has 12 residues. The CDR3: CASSPSSYEQYF. As DNA, the CDR3 is TGTGCCAGCAGCCCCAGCTCCTACGAGCAGTACTTC.

This chain links TRBV5-1 with TRBJ2-7, with D hard to call. Germline loops: CDR1 SGHRS, CDR2 YFSETQ. Trimming pared 0 bases from V and 6 bases from J, leaving 7 bases between. CDR3 length: 12 residues. Here the CDR3 DNA reads TGCGCCAGCAGCTTGGATACAGTCGAGCAGTACTTC. This gives the protein CASSLDTVEQYF.

V usage is TRBV6-6 and J usage is TRBJ2-5, with no clear D. The J call could be wrong; TRBJ2-7 is a better fit for the DNA end. Germline-derived CDR1 and CDR2 are MNHNY and SVGAGI (reference sequence). The length of the CDR3 is 13 residues. The CDR3 nucleotides read TGTGCCAGCAGACCCCAGGCAAGTTACGAGCAGTACTTC. It yields the protein CASRPQASYEQYF.

The gene calls are TRBV7-3 and TRBJ2-7, with a weak D call TRBD1 (6 bases). This CDR3 contains 14 residues. Trimming pared 5 bases from V and 3 bases from J, leaving 14 bases between. From germline, CDR1 is SGHTA and CDR2 FQGTGA. DNA for the CDR3: TGTGCCAGCAGCCCAAGGGGGAGCGACTACGAGCAGTACTTC. Residues: CASSPRGSDYEQYF.

V is TRBV5-1 and J is TRBJ2-7; 8 bases agree with TRBD1. Germline V CDR1 and CDR2: SGHRS, YFSETQ. CDR3 length equals 13 residues. Trimming at V came to 4 bases and at J to 5 bases, leaving 5 bases not matched to a gene. The CDR3 DNA reads TGCGCCAGCAGCGAGGACAGGGTCGACGAGCAGTACTTC. This gives the protein CASSEDRVDEQYF.

This clone has a handful of counts. The rearrangement links TRBV9 to TRBJ1-2, with D possibly being TRBD1 (6 bases). The length of the CDR3 is 15 residues. The germline V gene encodes CDR1 SGDLS and CDR2 YYNGEE. V dropped 4 bases and J dropped 2 bases, with 15 bases sitting between them. The chain's CDR3 is CASSSGVTSNYGYTF. CDR3 sequence (DNA): TGTGCCAGCAGCTCAGGGGTCACTTCAAACTATGGCTACACCTTC.

V usage is TRBV9 and J usage is TRBJ2-1; TRBD1 agrees at 8 bases. Germline V gene data show CDR1 as SGDLS and CDR2 as YYNGEE. This CDR3 has 15 amino acids. The J segment lost 4 bases and the V segment lost 7 bases, leaving 10 bases of the junction unmatched. CDR3 residues: CASSGQGHSYNEQFF. The CDR3 DNA is TGTGCCAGCTCCGGACAGGGCCACTCTTACAATGAGCAGTTCTTC.

This clone has only one observation. The junction departs from germline at one end; a sequencing error may be responsible. This chain uses TRBV5-1 with TRBJ1-3; 10 bases map to TRBD1. CDR1 is SGHRS and CDR2 is YFSETQ in the germline V gene. This CDR3 region has 17 residues. The CDR3 region has the DNA TGCGCCAGCAGCTTGGGGCCGGGACAGGGGCTGGCAAACACCGTATATTTT. Its translation is CASSLGPGQGLANTVYF.

V usage is TRBV4-1 and J usage is TRBJ2-2, with 9 bases lining up with TRBD2. There are 15 residues in the CDR3. V shed 0 bases, J shed 4 bases, and the junction held 0 bases outside the gene matches. Per germline, CDR1 MGHRA and CDR2 YSYEKL. The CDR3 protein is CASSQEAGGTGELFF. As DNA, the CDR3 is TGCGCCAGCAGCCAAGAAGCGGGGGGCACCGGGGAGCTGTTTTTT.

The rearrangement uses TRBV9 and TRBJ2-3; the D gene is possibly TRBD2 (7 bases). The CDR3 loop spans 18 amino acids. Germline assignment: CDR1 SGDLS and CDR2 YYNGEE. The V end lost 0 bases, the J end lost 3 bases, and 20 bases lay between the germline ends. The DNA for the CDR3 is TGTGCCAGCAGCGTAGGGGGTGAGGGGGGGTTAAGGACAGATACGCAGTATTTT. This codes for CASSVGGEGGLRTDTQYF.

V and J are TRBV5-4 and TRBJ2-1; 7 bases agree with TRBD1. In germline, CDR1 is SGHNT, CDR2 YYREEE (reference sequence). The junction had 1 base not matched to a gene; V was cut back by 3 bases and J by 10 bases. The CDR3 has 11 residues. The CDR3 loop is CASSWTGEQFF. Here the CDR3 DNA reads TGTGCCAGCAGCTGGACAGGAGAGCAGTTCTTC.